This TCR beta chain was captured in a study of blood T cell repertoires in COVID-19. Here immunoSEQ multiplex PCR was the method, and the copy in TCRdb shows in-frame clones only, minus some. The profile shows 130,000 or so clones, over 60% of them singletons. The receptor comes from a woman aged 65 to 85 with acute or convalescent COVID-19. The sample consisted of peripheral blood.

CDR3 bases: TGTGCCACCAGCAGAGACCCCTTGACAGGGAGTCATTCACCCCTCCACTTT. Its protein is CATSRDPLTGSHSPLHF. This rearrangement joins TRBV15 to TRBJ1-6, with 7 bases that match TRBD1. This CDR3 contains 17 residues. V trimming: 0 bases; J trimming: 8 bases; junction bases outside the gene matches: 10. Germline CDR1 is LNHNV and CDR2 is YYDKDF (reference sequence).